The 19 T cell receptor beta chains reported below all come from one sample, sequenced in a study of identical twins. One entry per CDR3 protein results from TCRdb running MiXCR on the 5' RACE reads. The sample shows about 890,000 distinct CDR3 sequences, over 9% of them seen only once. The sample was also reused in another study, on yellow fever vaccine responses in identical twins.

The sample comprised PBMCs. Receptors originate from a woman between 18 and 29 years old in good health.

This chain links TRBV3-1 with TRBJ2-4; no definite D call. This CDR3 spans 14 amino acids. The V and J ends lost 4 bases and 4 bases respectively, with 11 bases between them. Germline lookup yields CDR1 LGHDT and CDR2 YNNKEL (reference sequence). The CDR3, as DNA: TGTGCCAGCAGCCTCAAGATAGATAAAAACATTCAGTACTTC. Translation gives CASSLKIDKNIQYF.

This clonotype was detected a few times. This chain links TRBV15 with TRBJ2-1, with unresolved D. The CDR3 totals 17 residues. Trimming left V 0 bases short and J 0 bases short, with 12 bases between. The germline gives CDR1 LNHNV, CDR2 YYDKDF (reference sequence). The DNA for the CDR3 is TGTGCCACCAGCAGAGATCCGGTAGCTGTCTCCTACAATGAGCAGTTCTTC. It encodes CATSRDPVAVSYNEQFF.

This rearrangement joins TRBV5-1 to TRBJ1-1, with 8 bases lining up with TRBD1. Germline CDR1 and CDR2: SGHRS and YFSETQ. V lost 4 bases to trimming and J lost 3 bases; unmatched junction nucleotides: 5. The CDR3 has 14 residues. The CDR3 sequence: CASSMGQVDTEAFF. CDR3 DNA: TGCGCCAGCAGCATGGGACAGGTGGACACTGAAGCTTTCTTT.

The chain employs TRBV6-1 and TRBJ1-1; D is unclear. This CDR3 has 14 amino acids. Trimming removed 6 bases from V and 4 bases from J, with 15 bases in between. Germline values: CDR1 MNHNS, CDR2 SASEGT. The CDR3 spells CASRSTGTATEAFF. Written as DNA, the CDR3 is TGTGCCAGCAGAAGCACGGGAACAGCCACTGAAGCTTTCTTT.

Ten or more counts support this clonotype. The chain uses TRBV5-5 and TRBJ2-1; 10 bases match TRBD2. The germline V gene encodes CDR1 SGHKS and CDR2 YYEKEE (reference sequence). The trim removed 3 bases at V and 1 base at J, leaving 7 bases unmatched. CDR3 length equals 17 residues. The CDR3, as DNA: TGTGCCAGCAGCTCTAAACCTAGCGGGGGATCCTACAATGAGCAGTTCTTC. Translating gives CASSSKPSGGSYNEQFF.

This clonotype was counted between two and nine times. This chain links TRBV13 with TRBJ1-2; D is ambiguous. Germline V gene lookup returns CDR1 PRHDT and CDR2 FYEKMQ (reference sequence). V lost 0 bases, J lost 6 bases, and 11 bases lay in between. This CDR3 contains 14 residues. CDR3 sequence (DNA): TGTGCCAGCAGCTTAGGAGGGAGCTGGAATGGCTACACCTTC. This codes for CASSLGGSWNGYTF.

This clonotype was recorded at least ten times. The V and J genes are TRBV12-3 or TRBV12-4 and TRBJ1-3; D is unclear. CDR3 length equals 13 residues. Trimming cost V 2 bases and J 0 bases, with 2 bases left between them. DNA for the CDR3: TGTGCCAGCAGTTTATCCTCTGGAAACACCATATATTTT. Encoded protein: CASSLSSGNTIYF.

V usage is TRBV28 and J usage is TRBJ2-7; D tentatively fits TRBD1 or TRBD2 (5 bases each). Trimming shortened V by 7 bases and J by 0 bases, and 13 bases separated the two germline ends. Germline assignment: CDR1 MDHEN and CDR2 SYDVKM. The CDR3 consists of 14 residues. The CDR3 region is CASNLRDDSYEQYF. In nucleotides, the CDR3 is TGTGCCAGCAACCTGAGGGACGACTCCTACGAGCAGTACTTC.

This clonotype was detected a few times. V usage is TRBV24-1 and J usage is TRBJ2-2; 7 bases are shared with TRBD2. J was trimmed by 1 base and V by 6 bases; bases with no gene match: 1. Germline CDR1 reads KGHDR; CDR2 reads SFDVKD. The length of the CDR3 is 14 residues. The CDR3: CATSKRENTGELFF. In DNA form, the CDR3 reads TGTGCCACCAGTAAGCGGGAGAACACCGGGGAGCTGTTTTTT.

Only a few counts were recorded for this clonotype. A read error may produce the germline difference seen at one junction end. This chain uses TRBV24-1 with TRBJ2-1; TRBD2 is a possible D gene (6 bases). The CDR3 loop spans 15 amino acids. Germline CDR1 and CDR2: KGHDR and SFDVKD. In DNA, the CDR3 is TGTGCCACCAGTGAAGGGCGGGATTCCTTCAATGAGCAGTTCTTC. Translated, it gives CATSEGRDSFNEQFF.

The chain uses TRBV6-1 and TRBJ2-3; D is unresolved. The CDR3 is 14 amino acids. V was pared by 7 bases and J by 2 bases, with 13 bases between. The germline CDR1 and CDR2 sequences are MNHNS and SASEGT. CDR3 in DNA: TGTGCCAGCACCTCCGGGTCCTACACAGATACGCAGTATTTT. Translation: CASTSGSYTDTQYF.

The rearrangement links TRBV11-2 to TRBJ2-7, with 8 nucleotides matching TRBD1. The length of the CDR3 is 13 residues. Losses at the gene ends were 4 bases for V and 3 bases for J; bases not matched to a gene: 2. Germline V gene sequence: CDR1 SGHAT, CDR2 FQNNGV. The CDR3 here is CASSYDRGYEQYV. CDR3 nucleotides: TGTGCCAGCAGCTACGACAGGGGCTACGAGCAGTACGTC.

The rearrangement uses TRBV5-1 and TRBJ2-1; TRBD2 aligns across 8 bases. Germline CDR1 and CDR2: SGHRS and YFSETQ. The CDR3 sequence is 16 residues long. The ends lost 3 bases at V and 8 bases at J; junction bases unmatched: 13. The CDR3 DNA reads TGCGCCAGCAGCTACCTCGGCGGGGGGCGAATGGATGAGCAGTTCTTC. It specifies CASSYLGGGRMDEQFF.

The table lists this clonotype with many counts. CDR3 DNA: TGCGCCAGCAGCCAAGATCTCCAGCGGGGAGGCTCAGATACGCAGTATTTT. Amino acids: CASSQDLQRGGSDTQYF. The V gene is TRBV4-1, the J gene TRBJ2-3, with 7 bases identical to TRBD2. V dropped 0 bases and J dropped 4; count of bases not matched to a gene: 10. The CDR3 runs 17 residues. Germline lookup yields CDR1 MGHRA and CDR2 YSYEKL.

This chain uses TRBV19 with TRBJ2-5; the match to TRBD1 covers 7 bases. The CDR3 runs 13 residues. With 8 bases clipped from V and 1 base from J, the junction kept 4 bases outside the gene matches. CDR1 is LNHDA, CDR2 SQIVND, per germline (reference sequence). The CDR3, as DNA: TGTGCCAGTGCTGGGACAGTCCAAGAGACCCAGTACTTC. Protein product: CASAGTVQETQYF.

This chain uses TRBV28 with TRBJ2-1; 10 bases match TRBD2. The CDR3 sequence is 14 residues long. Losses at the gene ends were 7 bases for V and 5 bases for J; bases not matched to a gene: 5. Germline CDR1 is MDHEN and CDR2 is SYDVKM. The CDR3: CASIGLAENNEQFF. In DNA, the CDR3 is TGTGCCAGCATTGGACTAGCGGAGAACAATGAGCAGTTCTTC.

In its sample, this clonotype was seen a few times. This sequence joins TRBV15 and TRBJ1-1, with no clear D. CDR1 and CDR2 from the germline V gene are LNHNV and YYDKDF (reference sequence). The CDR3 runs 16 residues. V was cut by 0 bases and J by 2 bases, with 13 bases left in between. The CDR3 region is CATSRDLRGKNTEAFF. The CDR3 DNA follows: TGTGCCACCAGCAGAGATCTTCGTGGAAAAAACACTGAAGCTTTCTTT.

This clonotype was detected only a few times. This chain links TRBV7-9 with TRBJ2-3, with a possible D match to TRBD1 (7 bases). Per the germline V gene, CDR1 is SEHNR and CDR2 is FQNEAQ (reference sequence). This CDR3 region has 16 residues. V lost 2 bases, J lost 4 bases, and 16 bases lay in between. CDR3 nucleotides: TGTGCCAGCAGCTTAAGGGGTACAGGGGAGGCAGATACGCAGTATTTT. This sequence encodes CASSLRGTGEADTQYF.

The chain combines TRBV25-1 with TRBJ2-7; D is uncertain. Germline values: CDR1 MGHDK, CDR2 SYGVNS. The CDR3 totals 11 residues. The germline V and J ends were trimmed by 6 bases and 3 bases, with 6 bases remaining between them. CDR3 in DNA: TGTGCCAGCAGAGCTAACTACGAGCAGTACGTC. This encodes CASRANYEQYV.